Below, 24 T cell receptor beta chains from the same sample are listed, as sequenced in a study of PD-L1 blockade in urothelial cancer. The method was immunoSEQ multiplex PCR; TCRdb's version includes in-frame clones alone and lacks a portion of them. The profile shows approximately 50,000 clones, about 81% of them singletons. Time point given: pretreatment peripheral blood. Material: PBMCs, obtained around atezolizumab (anti-PD-L1) treatment. These receptor sequences come from a man in his 70s with urothelial cancer.

The chain links TRBV7-2 to TRBJ2-5; weak D call: TRBD2 (7 bases). Looked up from germline, CDR1 is SGHTA and CDR2 is FQGNSA. V gave up 1 base and J gave up 5 bases, with 14 bases separating them. The CDR3 contains 15 residues. The CDR3 region is CASSLGRGQRETQYF. In DNA, the CDR3 is TGTGCCAGCAGCTTAGGGCGGGGGCAAAGGGAGACCCAGTACTTC.

V is TRBV7-2 and J is TRBJ1-5, with TRBD1 matching 8 bases. This CDR3 has 14 amino acids. V dropped 4 bases and J dropped 6; count of bases not matched to a gene: 5. CDR1 and CDR2 from the germline V gene are SGHTA and FQGNSA. The CDR3 coding sequence is TGTGCCAGCAGCTCCAGGGGGCGCGGTCAGCCCCAGCATTTT. Translation gives CASSSRGRGQPQHF. The whole variable domain, remainder taken from reference TRBV7-2 and TRBJ1-5, is GAGVSQSPSNKVTEKGKDVELRCDPISGHTALYWYRQSLGQGLEFLIYFQGNSAPDKSGLPSDRFSAERTGGSVSTLTIQRTQQEDSAVYLCASSSRGRGQPQHFGDGTRLSIL.

The rearrangement uses TRBV7-2 and TRBJ2-2; tentative D call: TRBD2 (5 bases). This CDR3 spans 14 amino acids. Looked up from germline, CDR1 is SGHTA and CDR2 is FQGNSA. The ends were cut back, 5 bases at V and 4 bases at J, with 11 bases in the middle. The CDR3 DNA sequence: TGTGCCAGCAGCGTCCAGCGGCTCACCGGGGAGCTGTTTTTT. Protein: CASSVQRLTGELFF.

The chain couples TRBV30 to TRBJ2-2; TRBD2 might be the D (6 bases). This CDR3 contains 14 residues. From germline, CDR1 is GTSNPN and CDR2 SVGIG (reference sequence). V was cut by 0 bases and J by 5 bases, with 10 bases left in between. CDR3: CAWSVTSRTGELFF. CDR3 DNA sequence: TGTGCCTGGAGTGTAACTAGCAGAACCGGGGAGCTGTTTTTT.

The chain employs TRBV9 and TRBJ2-3, with TRBD2 identical over 8 bases. Trimming took 0 bases from V and 6 from J; bases not matched to a gene: 6. The CDR3 length is 15 residues. CDR1 and CDR2 (germline): SGDLS, YYNGEE. CDR3 in amino acids: CASSVDLSGVDTQYF. In nucleotides, the CDR3 is TGTGCCAGCAGCGTAGATCTTAGCGGGGTCGATACGCAGTATTTT.

CDR3: CASSFRPGGGAFF. CDR3 sequence (DNA): TGTGCCAGCAGTTTTCGTCCGGGGGGTGGGGCTTTCTTT. V and J are TRBV27 and TRBJ1-1; D possibly corresponds to TRBD1 (5 bases). The CDR3 sequence is 13 residues long. Germline V lookup: CDR1 MNHEY, CDR2 SMNVEV (reference sequence). V lost 3 bases, J lost 11 bases, and 16 bases lay in between.

This chain links TRBV14 with TRBJ1-1, with D unclear. The germline V gene encodes CDR1 SGHDN and CDR2 FVKESK. V lost 3 bases, J lost 1 base, and 6 bases lay in between. This CDR3 region has 13 residues. This CDR3 is CASSQGRNTEAFF. The CDR3, as DNA: TGTGCCAGCAGCCAGGGGAGGAACACTGAAGCTTTCTTT.

V is TRBV29-1 and J is TRBJ2-7; 7 nucleotides line up with TRBD1. The CDR3 runs 11 residues. Germline V gives CDR1 SQVTM, CDR2 ANQGSEA. V gave up 6 bases and J gave up 6 bases; unmatched junction bases: 5. The CDR3 region is CSVGTDFEQYF. The CDR3 DNA reads TGCAGCGTAGGGACAGACTTCGAGCAGTACTTC.

Here the CDR3 reads CASSQGGPGLAAIASYNEQFF. Written as DNA, the CDR3 is TGCGCCAGCAGCCAAGGCGGACCGGGACTAGCGGCGATAGCCTCCTACAATGAGCAGTTCTTC. The rearrangement uses TRBV4-1 and TRBJ2-1; 11 nucleotides line up with TRBD2. Trimming cost V 1 base and J 0 bases; bases outside gene matches: 14. Germline V gives CDR1 MGHRA, CDR2 YSYEKL. The CDR3 has 21 residues.

V and J are TRBV7-2 and TRBJ2-2; D is perhaps TRBD2 (6 bases). Germline loops: CDR1 SGHTA, CDR2 FQGNSA. Trimming stripped 5 bases from V and 3 bases from J, with 10 bases between. This CDR3 contains 14 residues. The CDR3 DNA reads as TGTGCCAGCAGCCGACGGGACTACACCGGGGAGCTGTTTTTT. Its translation is CASSRRDYTGELFF.

V is TRBV6-6 and J is TRBJ1-1, with TRBD1 identical over 7 bases. This CDR3 contains 13 residues. Germline CDR1 MNHNY, CDR2 SVGAGI (reference sequence). Trimming removed 8 bases from V and 1 base from J; junction bases left unmatched: 4. The CDR3 DNA is TGTGCCAGCTTAGGGGGCTGGAACACTGAAGCTTTCTTT. Residues: CASLGGWNTEAFF.

The rearrangement links TRBV7-2 to TRBJ2-3, with D possibly matching TRBD1 (5 bases). Germline CDR1 is SGHTA and CDR2 is FQGNSA. The CDR3 has 14 amino acids. V was cut by 5 bases and J by 2 bases, with 11 bases left in between. Here the CDR3 DNA reads TGTGCCAGCAGCGTAGGGGCTATCACAGATACGCAGTATTTT. Its protein product is CASSVGAITDTQYF.

The gene calls are TRBV7-3 and TRBJ2-2, with TRBD1 as a possible D gene (6 bases). The length of the CDR3 is 15 residues. Germline values: CDR1 SGHTA, CDR2 FQGTGA. V lost 5 bases and J 1 base, leaving 11 bases between the germline ends. The CDR3 sequence is CASSPDRWNTGELFF. The CDR3 DNA follows: TGTGCCAGCAGCCCTGACAGGTGGAACACCGGGGAGCTGTTTTTT.

This clone was counted between two and nine times. The chain employs TRBV2 and TRBJ2-4; a possible D gene is TRBD2 (7 bases). Germline V gene data show CDR1 as SNHLY and CDR2 as FYNNEI. The V end was cut by 8 bases, the J end by 0 bases, with 14 bases between. The CDR3 loop spans 15 amino acids. For the CDR3, the DNA is TGTGCCAGCTTAGGGGGGGACCTAGCCAAAAACATTCAGTACTTC. Its translation: CASLGGDLAKNIQYF.

The CDR3 loop reads CASRGGGKETQYF. CDR3 in DNA: TGTGCCAGTAGGGGTGGCGGTAAAGAGACCCAGTACTTC. The chain recombines TRBV19 with TRBJ2-5; no clear D gene. This CDR3 region has 13 residues. V lost 6 bases to trimming and J lost 3 bases, with 11 bases between them. Germline-derived CDR1 and CDR2 are LNHDA and SQIVND (reference sequence).

The rearrangement joins TRBV6-5 to TRBJ1-6; 7 nucleotides line up with TRBD1. Unmatched junction bases numbered 3, after V lost 6 bases and J lost 7 bases. The CDR3 covers 13 residues. Germline V gene sequence: CDR1 MNHEY, CDR2 SVGAGI. CDR3 loop: CASRDRRNSPLHF. DNA for the CDR3: TGTGCCAGCAGGGACAGGAGGAATTCACCCCTCCACTTT.

J is TRBJ2-3 and V is TRBV9; TRBD1 agrees at 11 bases. The ends lost 4 bases at V and 4 bases at J; junction bases unmatched: 8. CDR3 length: 16 amino acids. From germline, CDR1 is SGDLS and CDR2 YYNGEE. The CDR3 DNA sequence: TGTGCCAGCAGCCCAGCCGGGGACAGGGGGGCAGATACGCAGTATTTT. Translated: CASSPAGDRGADTQYF.

The CDR3: CASSLRTGPYGYTF. CDR3 nucleotides: TGTGCCAGTAGTTTACGGACAGGGCCCTATGGCTACACCTTC. V usage is TRBV19 and J usage is TRBJ1-2; 8 bases are a match to TRBD1. The V and J ends lost 5 bases and 4 bases, in that order; junction bases with no gene match: 6. Germline V gene data show CDR1 as LNHDA and CDR2 as SQIVND (reference sequence). This CDR3 is 14 amino acids long.

This clone was counted a few times. The chain has TRBV6-1 and TRBJ1-2; 8 bases are a match to TRBD1. The CDR3 extends over 12 amino acids. V lost 9 bases, J lost 14 bases, and 14 bases stayed unmatched. Germline assignment: CDR1 MNHNS and CDR2 SASEGT. CDR3 sequence: CASIPGTGRGTF. The CDR3, as DNA: TGTGCCAGTATTCCCGGGACAGGCCGCGGAACCTTC.

This sequence joins TRBV7-2 and TRBJ1-2; 8 nucleotides align to TRBD1. After removal of 5 bases from V and 0 bases from J, the junction contained 8 bases not matched to a gene. The CDR3 runs to 16 residues. The V gene's germline CDR1 is SGHTA and CDR2 FQGNSA. The CDR3 loop reads CASSPGQGFTNYGYTF. In DNA form, the CDR3 reads TGTGCCAGCAGCCCAGGACAGGGCTTCACTAACTATGGCTACACCTTC.

This clone has a single count. The chain couples TRBV18 to TRBJ2-1, with a tentative D call TRBD1 (6 bases). Germline V gene sequence: CDR1 KGHSH, CDR2 LQKENI. With 6 bases removed from V and 6 bases from J, the gap between germline ends came to 15 bases. There are 14 residues in the CDR3. Here the CDR3 DNA reads TGTGCCAGCTCCATGATACAGGGATCCAATGAGCAGTTCTTC. Residues: CASSMIQGSNEQFF.

The chain joins TRBV5-1 to TRBJ1-4; D is unresolved. The CDR3 covers 13 residues. The V gene lost 5 bases and the J gene lost 8 bases, with 13 bases spanning the gap. CDR1 is SGHRS, CDR2 YFSETQ, per germline. CDR3 bases: TGCGCCAGCAGACCCCGCGCGGGGGAAAAACTGTTTTTT. As protein: CASRPRAGEKLFF.

The V gene is TRBV27, the J gene TRBJ2-5; TRBD1 matches at 9 bases. CDR3 length: 13 amino acids. The germline V gene encodes CDR1 MNHEY and CDR2 SMNVEV (reference sequence). Losses at the gene ends were 9 bases for V and 7 bases for J; bases not matched to a gene: 9. The CDR3 sequence is CASHGTGLGTQYF. In DNA form, the CDR3 reads TGTGCCAGTCACGGGACAGGGCTAGGGACCCAGTACTTC.

V usage is TRBV7-9 and J usage is TRBJ2-1; TRBD1 aligns across 8 bases. J was trimmed by 7 bases and V by 3 bases; bases with no gene match: 8. The germline V gene encodes CDR1 SEHNR and CDR2 FQNEAQ (reference sequence). The CDR3 loop spans 15 amino acids. The CDR3: CASSFLRDRINEQFF. The CDR3 nucleotides read TGTGCCAGCAGCTTCCTCCGGGACAGGATTAATGAGCAGTTCTTC.